These 3 T cell receptor beta chains originate from one sample sequenced in a study of T cell responses to AZD1222 COVID-19 vaccine. Assay used: immunoSEQ multiplex PCR; TCRdb lists only in-frame clones, some missing. Of 100,000 to 150,000 clones in the sample, 85% to 95% were seen once. This specimen was peripheral blood, taken on day 0 of AZD1222 vaccination. The receptors shown here come from an adult in good health.

The chain uses TRBV5-1 and TRBJ1-1; 8 bases are shared with TRBD1. Germline V CDR1 and CDR2: SGHRS, YFSETQ. This CDR3 has 17 residues. J gave up 7 bases and V 4 bases, and 18 bases lay outside the gene matches. The CDR3: CASSPGVSGTGFHEAFF. DNA for the CDR3: TGCGCCAGCAGCCCGGGAGTATCAGGGACAGGTTTCCATGAAGCTTTCTTT. Complete variable domain (other parts from reference TRBV5-1 and TRBJ1-1): KAGVTQTPRYLIKTRGQQVTLSCSPISGHRSVSWYQQTPGQGLQFLFEYFSETQRNKGNFPGRFSGRQFSNSRSEMNVSTLELGDSALYLCASSPGVSGTGFHEAFFGQGTRLTVV.

V gene TRBV5-5 combines with J gene TRBJ2-3; tentative D call: TRBD2 (5 bases). Trimming pared 3 bases from V and 7 bases from J, leaving 18 bases between. CDR3 length: 15 residues. Germline CDR1 is SGHKS and CDR2 is YYEKEE (reference sequence). The CDR3 spells CASSSPGSAVHTQYF. The CDR3 bases are TGTGCCAGCAGCTCGCCGGGATCTGCTGTTCATACGCAGTATTTT.

The chain uses TRBV28 and TRBJ1-6; the D gene is possibly TRBD1 (6 bases). V dropped 5 bases and J dropped 10 bases, with 24 bases sitting between them. Germline CDR1 MDHEN, CDR2 SYDVKM. The CDR3 is 17 amino acids. DNA for the CDR3: TGTGCCAGCAGTCCCCACCGAGGGGGAGGGAAAGCCTCACCCCTCCACTTT. It specifies CASSPHRGGGKASPLHF.